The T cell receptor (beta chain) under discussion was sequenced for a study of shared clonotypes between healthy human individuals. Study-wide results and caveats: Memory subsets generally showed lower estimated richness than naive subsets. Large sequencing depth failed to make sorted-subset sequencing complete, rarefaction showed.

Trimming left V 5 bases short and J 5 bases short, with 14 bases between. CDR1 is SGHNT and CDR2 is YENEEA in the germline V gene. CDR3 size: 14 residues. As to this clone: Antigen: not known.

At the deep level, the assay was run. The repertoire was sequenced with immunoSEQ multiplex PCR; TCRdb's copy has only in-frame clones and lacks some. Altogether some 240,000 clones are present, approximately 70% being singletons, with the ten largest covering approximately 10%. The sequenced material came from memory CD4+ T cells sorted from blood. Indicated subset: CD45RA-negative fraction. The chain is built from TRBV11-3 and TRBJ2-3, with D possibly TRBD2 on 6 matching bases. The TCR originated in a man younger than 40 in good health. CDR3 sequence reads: CASSKAGGRDTQYF. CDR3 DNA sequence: TGTGCCAGCAGCAAAGCCGGGGGACGAGATACGCAGTATTTT.